The 5 T cell receptor beta chains in this list originate from one sample, sequenced in a study of control samples from healthy donors and cancer patients. TCRdb's table, derived via immunoSEQ multiplex PCR, lists solely in-frame clones and lacks some. The table has nearly 200,000 clones, about 91% seen once. Sequenced sample: blood. These receptors were collected from a man under 40 in good health.

The V call is TRBV4-2, the J call TRBJ2-5; 11 nucleotides align to TRBD2. The germline gives CDR1 LGHNA, CDR2 YNFKEQ. The CDR3 extends over 17 amino acids. With V trimmed by 1 base and J by 4 bases, 8 bases remained unmatched. The CDR3 DNA follows: TGTGCCAGCAGCCAAGGGTATAGCGGGGGGGCTGGAGAGACCCAGTACTTC. This gives the protein CASSQGYSGGAGETQYF.

This clone has a handful of counts. The CDR3 region is CASRTENTEAFF. The CDR3 DNA reads TGTGCCAGCAGAACAGAGAACACTGAAGCTTTCTTT. The rearrangement links TRBV25-1 to TRBJ1-1; D gene unclear. Trimming stripped 6 bases from V and 1 base from J, with 6 bases between. There are 12 residues in the CDR3. Germline-derived CDR1 and CDR2 are MGHDK and SYGVNS.

The V call is TRBV10-1, the J call TRBJ2-3, with 9 bases aligning to TRBD2. Germline-derived CDR1 and CDR2 are WNHNN and SYGVQD (reference sequence). With V trimmed by 2 bases and J by 2 bases, 5 bases remained unmatched. CDR3 length: 16 amino acids. The CDR3 here is CASSEGQRGDTDTQYF. In DNA, the CDR3 is TGCGCCAGCAGTGAGGGGCAGCGGGGGGACACAGATACGCAGTATTTT.

The chain combines TRBV5-1 with TRBJ2-2, with 15 positions matching TRBD2. CDR1 SGHRS and CDR2 YFSETQ come from the germline V gene. V gave up 0 bases and J gave up 6 bases; unmatched junction bases: 6. The CDR3 length is 18 residues. CDR3 nucleotides: TGCGCCAGCAGCTTGGTATCCCGGACTAGCGGGGGGGCCGGGGAGCTGTTTTTT. It codes for CASSLVSRTSGGAGELFF.

CDR3 sequence reads: CASSGGRENTEAFF. DNA of the CDR3: TGTGCCAGCAGCGGTGGACGGGAGAACACTGAAGCTTTCTTT. The chain carries TRBV7-9 and TRBJ1-1; no clear D gene. Germline V gives CDR1 SEHNR, CDR2 FQNEAQ (reference sequence). Between the trimmed V and J ends, which lost 5 bases and 1 base, there was a span of 11 bases. CDR3 size: 14 residues.